The sequence of this TCR beta chain was determined in a study of T cell responses to AZD1222 COVID-19 vaccine. A note on this clone: Its antigen is not identified.

Study-level points and caveats: Vaccine-associated CD4 TCRs ranged over spike, dominating at 160-218 and 743-854. With two AZD1222 doses given, Spike-specific TCR breadth and depth both rose. No repertoire was sampled before or during the peak T cell response, only after it.

The CDR3 is 15 residues long. The germline gives CDR1 SGHTS, CDR2 YDEGEE. Trimming left V 4 bases short and J 0 bases short, with 13 bases between. The table came from immunoSEQ multiplex PCR; TCRdb's copy has only in-frame clones and leaves some out. The table lists around 110,000 clones, 85% to 95% of them singletons. The chain joins TRBV5-8 to TRBJ1-2, with D possibly being TRBD1 (6 bases). This clonotype originated in an adult in good health. The specimen comprised peripheral blood, sampled on day 0 of AZD1222 vaccination. CDR3 DNA sequence: TGTGCCAGCAGCCGAAGGACAGTAACTAACTATGGCTACACCTTC. Its translation: CASSRRTVTNYGYTF.